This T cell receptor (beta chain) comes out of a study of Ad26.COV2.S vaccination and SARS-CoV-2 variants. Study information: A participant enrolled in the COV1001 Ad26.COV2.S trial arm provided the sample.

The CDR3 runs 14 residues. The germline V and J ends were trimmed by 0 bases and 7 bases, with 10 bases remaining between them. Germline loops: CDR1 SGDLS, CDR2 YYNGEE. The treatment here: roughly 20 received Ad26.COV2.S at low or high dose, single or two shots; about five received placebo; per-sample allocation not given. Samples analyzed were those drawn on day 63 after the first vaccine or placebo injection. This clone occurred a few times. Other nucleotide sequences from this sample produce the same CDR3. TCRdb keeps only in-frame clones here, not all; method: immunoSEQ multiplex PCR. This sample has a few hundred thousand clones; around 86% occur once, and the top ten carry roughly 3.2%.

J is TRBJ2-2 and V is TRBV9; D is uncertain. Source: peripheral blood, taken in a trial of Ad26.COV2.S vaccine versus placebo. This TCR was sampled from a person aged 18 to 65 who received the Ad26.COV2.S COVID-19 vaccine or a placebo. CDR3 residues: CASSVVAGGGELFF. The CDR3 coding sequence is TGTGCCAGCAGCGTAGTTGCCGGTGGCGGGGAGCTGTTTTTT.